Shown below are 9 T cell receptor beta chains from a single sample sequenced in a study of blood T cell repertoires in COVID-19. Generated by immunoSEQ multiplex PCR, the TCRdb table keeps only in-frame clones and is missing some. There are 190,000 or so clones in the sample; 85% occur only once, and about 19% lies in the top ten. The sequenced material came from PBMCs or T cells enriched from blood (not recorded which). The receptors were gathered from a man aged 35 to 55 who had recovered from COVID-19.

The sample holds a few counts of this clone. The chain carries TRBV15 and TRBJ2-7; 9 bases align to TRBD2. With V trimmed by 4 bases and J by 5 bases, 3 bases remained unmatched. This CDR3 has 13 residues. Germline V gives CDR1 LNHNV, CDR2 YYDKDF (reference sequence). In DNA form, the CDR3 reads TGTGCCACCAGCACCAGACTAGCGGACGAGCAGTACTTC. This codes for CATSTRLADEQYF.

The chain employs TRBV25-1 and TRBJ2-2; D possibly corresponds to TRBD2 (6 bases). V lost 6 bases and J 6 bases, leaving 8 bases between the germline ends. The CDR3 runs 12 residues. CDR1 is MGHDK and CDR2 is SYGVNS in the germline V gene. The CDR3 loop reads CASSWGAGELFF. The CDR3 DNA reads TGTGCCAGCAGCTGGGGGGCCGGGGAGCTGTTTTTT.

This clone was observed a few times. The CDR3 reads CASSYTGTGGYGYTF. The CDR3 DNA sequence: TGTGCCAGCAGTTACACTGGGACAGGGGGCTATGGCTACACCTTC. The rearrangement links TRBV6-2 or TRBV6-3 to TRBJ1-2; 11 bases align to TRBD1. V lost 2 bases to trimming and J lost 4 bases; unmatched junction nucleotides: 3. This CDR3 is 15 amino acids long. The germline V gene encodes CDR1 MNHEY and CDR2 SVGEGT.

The chain carries TRBV7-6 and TRBJ1-1; TRBD1 agrees at 8 bases. V lost 6 bases and J lost 6; bases outside the gene matches: 6. Germline-derived CDR1 and CDR2 are SGHVS and FNYEAQ. The CDR3 has 13 amino acids. The CDR3 sequence: CASSRKQGAEAFF. In DNA form, the CDR3 reads TGTGCCAGCAGTCGCAAACAGGGGGCTGAAGCTTTCTTT.

The rearrangement joins TRBV5-4 to TRBJ1-5; the D is unclear. The CDR3 is 16 residues long. V was cut by 0 bases and J by 3 bases, with 13 bases left in between. The V gene's germline CDR1 is SGHNT and CDR2 YYREEE (reference sequence). CDR3 bases: TGTGCCAGCAGCTTGGACGGACTAGGCCCCAATCAGCCCCAGCATTTT. Its translation: CASSLDGLGPNQPQHF.

A few counts support this clone. The gene calls are TRBV19 and TRBJ1-2, with D unresolved. Trimming stripped 6 bases from V and 0 bases from J, with 20 bases between. Per the germline V gene, CDR1 is LNHDA and CDR2 is SQIVND (reference sequence). This CDR3 is built from 17 residues. The CDR3 bases are TGTGCCAGTAGATCCCACGCTCTGGAGAGGACTAACTATGGCTACACCTTC. It specifies CASRSHALERTNYGYTF.

This chain links TRBV6-5 with TRBJ2-7, with TRBD2 matching 8 bases. The CDR3 extends over 15 amino acids. Trimming took 5 bases from V and 2 from J; bases not matched to a gene: 8. The germline V gene encodes CDR1 MNHEY and CDR2 SVGAGI. The CDR3 DNA reads TGTGCCAGCAGTCCAATAACTAGCGGAGCCTACGAGCAGTACTTC. Translated: CASSPITSGAYEQYF.

This chain joins TRBV28 and TRBJ1-3; TRBD1 matches 9 bases. CDR3 size: 17 residues. From germline, CDR1 is MDHEN and CDR2 SYDVKM. J gave up 1 base and V 3 bases, and 7 bases lay outside the gene matches. The CDR3 nucleotides are TGTGCCAGCAGTTTGACCGGGACAGGGATATCTGGAAACACCATATATTTT. This sequence encodes CASSLTGTGISGNTIYF.

This chain uses TRBV10-3 with TRBJ1-5, with 7 bases matching TRBD1. The V gene end was trimmed by 10 bases and the J gene end by 0 bases; junction bases not matched to a gene: 9. The germline V gene encodes CDR1 ENHRY and CDR2 SYGVKD. The CDR3 consists of 15 residues. CDR3 bases: TGTGCCACCCTTGACAGGGTCAATAGCAATCAGCCCCAGCATTTT. Encoded protein: CATLDRVNSNQPQHF.